The rows below give T cell receptor beta chains drawn from one sample of a study of cytomegalovirus exposure and HLA in healthy donors. The table came from immunoSEQ multiplex PCR; TCRdb's copy has only in-frame clones and leaves some out. The sample consists of 150,000 to 250,000 clones, approximately 85% of them appearing once. The sequenced sample was PBMCs. The source is a woman in her 50s in good health and CMV-seropositive. Both conserved end residues are part of each CDR3. Each record gives: V gene, D gene, J gene, CDR3 DNA, CDR3 protein. A D gene is named only where the DNA matches it firmly.

TRBV9	TRBD2	TRBJ2-1	TGTGCCAGCAGCGTAGGAAGTGGGACTAGCGGGAGGGGGAATGAGCAGTTCTTC	CASSVGSGTSGRGNEQFF
TRBV6-5	.	TRBJ1-6	TGTGCCAGCAGTTACGTCGCGGGGAATAATTCACCCCTCCACTTT	CASSYVAGNNSPLHF
TRBV10-3	.	TRBJ2-3	TGTGCCATCAGTGAGCAAGGGGCCACAGATACGCAGTATTTT	CAISEQGATDTQYF
TRBV5-1	TRBD2	TRBJ2-7	TGCGCCAGCAGCTTGGCCGGGGGGGGCGCGGGGTACGAGCAGTACTTC	CASSLAGGGAGYEQYF
TRBV11-2	.	TRBJ2-5	TGTGCCAGCAGCCTCGGACTACAAGAGACCCAGTACTTC	CASSLGLQETQYF
TRBV6-5	.	TRBJ1-2	TGTGCCAGCTTCGCGAGGAAGGGGGAGCCCTATGGCTACACCTTC	CASFARKGEPYGYTF
TRBV9	TRBD2	TRBJ2-5	TGTGCCAGCAGTGGTAGCGGGGGAGCCTACGGAGAGACCCAGTACTTC	CASSGSGGAYGETQYF
TRBV27	.	TRBJ2-3	TGTGCCAGCAGTTTATCCGGCGGGACTCCGCAGTATTTT	CASSLSGGTPQYF
TRBV6-1	TRBD2	TRBJ2-7	TGTGCCAGCAGTGCCTCCGGGACTAGCGGGGGCCGGCCCTACGAGCAGTACTTC	CASSASGTSGGRPYEQYF
TRBV6-1	.	TRBJ2-3	TGTGCCAGCAGTGAACGAACGGGGGGCCACACAGATACGCAGTATTTT	CASSERTGGHTDTQYF
TRBV30	.	TRBJ2-3	TGTGCCTGGAGGGGTGGGGGCGCAGATACGCAGTATTTT	CAWRGGGADTQYF
TRBV19	.	TRBJ1-2	TGTGCCAGTACGAAGAGTAACTATGGCTACACCTTC	CASTKSNYGYTF
TRBV7-2	.	TRBJ2-2	TGTGCCAGCAGCTCCTACGGACTGACCGGGGAGCTGTTTTTT	CASSSYGLTGELFF
TRBV6-1	.	TRBJ2-1	TGTGCCAGCAGTGAAGCGCTTGCGGGGCGCGCTGAGCAGTTCTTC	CASSEALAGRAEQFF
TRBV5-4	TRBD2	TRBJ2-7	TGTGCCAGCAGCCCAGAGGGAGGGGTAGGTATGGACGAGCAGTACTTC	CASSPEGGVGMDEQYF
TRBV29-1	.	TRBJ1-1	TGCAGCGTTGCTTACGTCCCAGGGACTGAAGCTTTCTTT	CSVAYVPGTEAFF
TRBV6-4	.	TRBJ2-3	TGTGCCAGCAGTGACTCTAGCCGCACAGATACGCAGTATTTT	CASSDSSRTDTQYF
TRBV7-8	TRBD1	TRBJ2-7	TGTGCCAGCAGCTCATATGGACAGGGACTTTCCTACGAGCAGTACTTC	CASSSYGQGLSYEQYF
TRBV7-9	TRBD1	TRBJ1-2	TGTGCCAGCAGCCTAACAGGGGGTTTAGACTATGGCTACACCTTC	CASSLTGGLDYGYTF
TRBV7-2	.	TRBJ1-5	TGTGCCAGCAGCTTAGGGACTCCGGTGGATCAGCCCCAGCATTTT	CASSLGTPVDQPQHF
TRBV7-2	TRBD2	TRBJ2-2	TGTGCCAGCAGCATACGGACTAGCGGGGGCGCGACCGGGGAGCTGTTTTTT	CASSIRTSGGATGELFF